Presented here are 18 T cell receptor beta chains from one specimen sequenced in a study of T cell changes during pregnancy in multiple sclerosis. This table comes from immunoSEQ multiplex PCR, and its TCRdb copy is limited to in-frame clones, with some not included. The sample shows 100,000 or so clones, approximately 95% of them seen only once. Sequencing was performed on peripheral blood, taken after pregnancy. These receptor sequences come from a female donor in good health, enrolled as a control in a pregnancy study.

This chain connects TRBV18 to TRBJ2-7; D is unresolved. Trimming removed 0 bases from V and 3 bases from J, with 9 bases in between. CDR1 KGHSH and CDR2 LQKENI come from the germline V gene. The CDR3 has 14 amino acids. CDR3 residues: CASSPPIQNYEQYF. The CDR3 DNA reads TGTGCCAGCTCACCACCAATCCAGAACTACGAGCAGTACTTC.

The chain combines TRBV10-3 with TRBJ2-1; 9 bases line up with TRBD2. The V segment lost 0 bases and the J segment 14 bases; nucleotides outside the gene matches: 2. The length of the CDR3 is 12 residues. CDR1 and CDR2 from the germline V gene are ENHRY and SYGVKD. In nucleotides, the CDR3 is TGTGCCATCAGTGAGTCGGGACTAGCAGAGTTCTTC. This sequence encodes CAISESGLAEFF.

V is TRBV19 and J is TRBJ2-1, with D possibly TRBD2 on 6 matching bases. Germline values: CDR1 LNHDA, CDR2 SQIVND (reference sequence). V lost 2 bases to trimming and J lost 5 bases, with 10 bases between them. CDR3 size: 14 residues. The CDR3 loop reads CASSIFSGHNEQFF. The CDR3, as DNA: TGTGCCAGTAGTATATTTAGCGGCCACAATGAGCAGTTCTTC.

The chain uses TRBV5-4 and TRBJ2-4; no firm D call. This CDR3 region has 14 residues. Trimming shortened V by 4 bases and J by 3 bases, and 11 bases separated the two germline ends. The V gene's germline CDR1 is SGHNT and CDR2 YYREEE (reference sequence). CDR3 sequence reads: CASSLELGKNIQYF. CDR3 DNA sequence: TGTGCCAGCAGCCTGGAGCTTGGCAAAAACATTCAGTACTTC.

CDR3 DNA sequence: TGTGCCAGCAGCTTACGCTGGACAGGGGGCGGCACAGATACGCAGTATTTT. It is translated as CASSLRWTGGGTDTQYF. This chain connects TRBV7-9 to TRBJ2-3, with 11 positions matching TRBD1. Trimming at V came to 2 bases and at J to 1 base, leaving 5 bases not matched to a gene. The CDR3 has 17 amino acids. From germline, CDR1 is SEHNR and CDR2 FQNEAQ (reference sequence).

The table lists this clone with a count of one. The chain employs TRBV5-6 and TRBJ2-3; TRBD2 is a possible D gene (5 bases). Between the trimmed V and J ends, which lost 1 base and 3 bases, there was a span of 6 bases. CDR1 and CDR2 (germline): SGHDT, YYEEEE. The CDR3 sequence is 13 residues long. CDR3 region: CASSLPGTDTQYF. CDR3 coding DNA: TGTGCCAGCAGCTTGCCGGGGACAGATACGCAGTATTTT.

The V call is TRBV5-1, the J call TRBJ2-1, with a tentative D call TRBD2 (6 bases). In germline, CDR1 is SGHRS, CDR2 YFSETQ. This CDR3 contains 15 residues. The V end lost 2 bases, the J end lost 2 bases, and 11 bases lay between the germline ends. CDR3 sequence (DNA): TGCGCCAGCAGCTTTGCGGGGCCAACCTACAATGAGCAGTTCTTC. Its protein is CASSFAGPTYNEQFF.

The V gene is TRBV7-9, the J gene TRBJ1-5; 10 bases map to TRBD1. Per germline, CDR1 SEHNR and CDR2 FQNEAQ (reference sequence). The CDR3 loop spans 14 amino acids. V lost 3 bases and J lost 6; bases outside the gene matches: 2. CDR3 residues: CASSLTGGPQPQHF. The DNA of the CDR3 is TGTGCCAGCAGCTTGACAGGGGGCCCTCAGCCCCAGCATTTT. The complete variable domain, with remaining parts taken from reference TRBV7-9 and TRBJ1-5, reads DTGVSQNPRHKITKRGQNVTFRCDPISEHNRLYWYRQTLGQGPEFLTYFQNEAQLEKSRLLSDRFSAERPKGSFSTLEIQRTEQGDSAMYLCASSLTGGPQPQHFGDGTRLSIL.

This chain links TRBV15 with TRBJ1-1; perhaps TRBD1 as D (5 bases). Per germline, CDR1 LNHNV and CDR2 YYDKDF (reference sequence). Trimming removed 2 bases from V and 0 bases from J, with 7 bases in between. CDR3 length: 14 amino acids. The CDR3 sequence is CATSRRGMNTEAFF. As DNA, the CDR3 is TGTGCCACCAGCAGACGGGGGATGAACACTGAAGCTTTCTTT.

The chain employs TRBV7-9 and TRBJ2-5; a possible D gene is TRBD2 (6 bases). The CDR3 totals 15 residues. Trimming cost V 5 bases and J 4 bases, with 17 bases left between them. Germline V gives CDR1 SEHNR, CDR2 FQNEAQ (reference sequence). CDR3 loop: CASSPGRGGGETQYF. The CDR3 DNA reads as TGTGCCAGCAGCCCTGGTAGGGGAGGAGGAGAGACCCAGTACTTC.

The sample holds one count of this clone. The CDR3 loop reads CATSRFREEGPTDTQYF. The CDR3 nucleotides are TGTGCCACCAGCAGATTTCGGGAGGAGGGTCCTACAGATACGCAGTATTTT. The chain recombines TRBV15 with TRBJ2-3; 7 bases align to TRBD2. The trim removed 2 bases at V and 3 bases at J, leaving 11 bases unmatched. This CDR3 is built from 17 residues. Germline loops: CDR1 LNHNV, CDR2 YYDKDF (reference sequence).

This clone was seen only once. The chain couples TRBV28 to TRBJ2-1; tentative D call: TRBD2 (5 bases). Germline V gene data show CDR1 as MDHEN and CDR2 as SYDVKM. The CDR3 extends over 16 amino acids. V was cut by 5 bases and J by 6 bases, with 20 bases left in between. Written as DNA, the CDR3 is TGTGCCAGCAGTACCATACTAGGGAGTAAGGGCAATGAGCAGTTCTTC. Translation gives CASSTILGSKGNEQFF.

The table lists this clone with a count of one. J is TRBJ2-7 and V is TRBV4-1; D unresolved. Trimming took 1 base from V and 2 from J, leaving 18 bases between them. Germline CDR1 MGHRA, CDR2 YSYEKL. This CDR3 region has 17 residues. This chain's CDR3 is CASSQVLVGLAPYEQYF. In DNA form, the CDR3 reads TGCGCCAGCAGCCAAGTTCTCGTCGGTCTCGCCCCCTACGAGCAGTACTTC.

This chain connects TRBV25-1 to TRBJ2-5; D perhaps matches TRBD2 (7 bases). V lost 3 bases and J 6 bases, leaving 20 bases between the germline ends. CDR1 MGHDK and CDR2 SYGVNS come from the germline V gene. The CDR3 runs 16 residues. DNA of the CDR3: TGTGCCAGCAGTGAGGGGTTGATGGGGGGGCTAAAGACCCAGTACTTC. Amino acid sequence: CASSEGLMGGLKTQYF.

The rearrangement uses TRBV30 and TRBJ1-1, with D maybe TRBD1 (6 bases). The germline CDR1 and CDR2 sequences are GTSNPN and SVGIG (reference sequence). Trimming removed 2 bases at V and 1 base at J, with 14 bases between. This CDR3 has 15 residues. This CDR3 reads CAWSWGGQGNTEAFF. CDR3 coding DNA: TGTGCCTGGAGTTGGGGGGGCCAGGGGAACACTGAAGCTTTCTTT.

The chain employs TRBV19 and TRBJ2-1, with 8 bases matching TRBD2. V lost 3 bases and J lost 8; bases outside the gene matches: 9. The germline V gene has CDR1 LNHDA and CDR2 SQIVND (reference sequence). This CDR3 has 15 amino acids. Written as DNA, the CDR3 is TGTGCCAGTAGTATTGACCGGGAGGGCCTTGATGAGCAGTTCTTC. It encodes CASSIDREGLDEQFF.

Only a few counts were recorded for this clone. The chain joins TRBV18 to TRBJ2-7; 11 nucleotides line up with TRBD1. Trimming cost V 5 bases and J 5 bases; bases outside gene matches: 8. This CDR3 is built from 15 residues. Germline V CDR1 and CDR2: KGHSH, LQKENI. In DNA, the CDR3 is TGTGCCAGCTCATTGCAGAGGGGACAGGGGGACGAGCAGTACTTC. It specifies CASSLQRGQGDEQYF.

The J gene is TRBJ2-3, the V gene TRBV27, with TRBD2 matching 7 bases. V dropped 8 bases and J dropped 8; count of bases not matched to a gene: 7. This CDR3 is built from 12 residues. CDR1 and CDR2 (germline): MNHEY, SMNVEV (reference sequence). CDR3 residues: CASHRWGGTQYF. CDR3 in DNA: TGTGCCAGCCACAGGTGGGGGGGTACGCAGTATTTT.